A single sample gave rise to the 14 T cell receptor beta chains below, sequenced in a study of regulatory T cells in long-lasting Graves disease. Time point meaning: newly diagnosed GD, antithyroid drugs for less than 3 months. Generation of the TCR library employed RNA extracted from PBMCs. Both iRepertoire HTBI primers and Arm-PCR of CDR3 regions were used to build the TCR beta libraries. Using its own MiXCR run on the multiplex PCR reads, TCRdb lists one record per CDR3 protein. The sample holds about 440,000 distinct CDR3 sequences, approximately 15% seen once. This sample was also put to use in a study of T cells in Graves' hyperthyroidism and ophthalmopathy.

This material consisted of peripheral blood mononuclear cells (PBMCs), taken at new diagnosis, from a patient treated with antithyroid drugs. Receptor source: a woman under 40 with Graves disease.

This clonotype showed up just a few times. The V gene is TRBV13, the J gene TRBJ2-6; 10 nucleotides agree with TRBD1. The CDR3 length is 18 residues. Germline lookup yields CDR1 PRHDT and CDR2 FYEKMQ (reference sequence). V was clipped by 5 bases and J by 0 bases; unmatched bases: 7. CDR3 in amino acids: CASSPGTGALSGANVLTF. In DNA form, the CDR3 reads TGTGCCAGCAGCCCCGGGACAGGGGCTCTCTCTGGGGCCAACGTCCTGACTTTC. Full variable domain (remainder filled in from reference TRBV13 and TRBJ2-6): AAGVIQSPRHLIKEKRETATLKCYPIPRHDTVYWYQQGPGQDPQFLISFYEKMQSDKGSIPDRFSAQQFSDYHSELNMSSLELGDSALYFCASSPGTGALSGANVLTFGAGSRLTVL.

This clonotype was found a few times. J is TRBJ2-1 and V is TRBV5-1; the D gene is possibly TRBD2 (5 bases). The CDR3 runs to 13 residues. V lost 1 base and J lost 9, with 11 bases in between. CDR1 is SGHRS and CDR2 is YFSETQ in the germline V gene. The chain's CDR3 is CASSLIVGSEQFF. The CDR3 nucleotides read TGCGCCAGCAGCTTGATAGTTGGGAGTGAGCAGTTCTTC. The complete variable domain, with remaining parts taken from reference TRBV5-1 and TRBJ2-1, reads KAGVTQTPRYLIKTRGQQVTLSCSPISGHRSVSWYQQTPGQGLQFLFEYFSETQRNKGNFPGRFSGRQFSNSRSEMNVSTLELGDSALYLCASSLIVGSEQFFGPGTRLTVL.

J is TRBJ2-7 and V is TRBV6-4, with 8 positions matching TRBD2. Germline CDR1 reads MRHNA; CDR2 reads SNTAGT. V was clipped by 8 bases and J by 6 bases; unmatched bases: 6. This CDR3 comprises 12 residues. Written as DNA, the CDR3 is TGTGCCAGCCGCCTAGCGGGCTCCGAGCAGTACTTC. This encodes CASRLAGSEQYF.

The chain uses TRBV14 and TRBJ2-2; 12 nucleotides agree with TRBD2. The CDR3 contains 16 residues. Trimming took 4 bases from V and 7 from J; bases not matched to a gene: 7. From germline, CDR1 is SGHDN and CDR2 FVKESK. The CDR3, as DNA: TGTGCCAGCAGCCGCGGACTAGCGGGATATGTCGGGGAGCTGTTTTTT. This translates into CASSRGLAGYVGELFF.

This clonotype was counted between two and nine times. The chain couples TRBV4-1 to TRBJ1-2; D may be TRBD1 (5 bases). The CDR3 is 15 residues long. Germline CDR1 reads MGHRA; CDR2 reads YSYEKL. V was pared by 0 bases and J by 5 bases, with 13 bases between. The CDR3 nucleotides are TGCGCCAGCAGCCAAGACAGGGCGTCCCTGTATGGCTACACCTTC. It specifies CASSQDRASLYGYTF.

V usage is TRBV4-1 and J usage is TRBJ2-5, with 12 bases identical to TRBD2. CDR3 length: 16 residues. Germline V gene sequence: CDR1 MGHRA, CDR2 YSYEKL. V lost 3 bases and J lost 0; bases outside the gene matches: 2. CDR3 sequence: CASSHRLAGDQETQYF. The CDR3 DNA reads as TGCGCCAGCAGCCACCGACTAGCGGGAGACCAAGAGACCCAGTACTTC.

The rearrangement uses TRBV4-1 and TRBJ2-5; TRBD2 aligns across 11 bases. This CDR3 is 15 amino acids long. CDR1 is MGHRA, CDR2 YSYEKL, per germline. The J segment lost 5 bases and the V segment lost 3 bases, leaving 5 bases of the junction unmatched. For the CDR3, the DNA is TGCGCCAGCAGCCACGGACTAGCGGGTCCGGAGACCCAGTACTTC. Amino acid sequence: CASSHGLAGPETQYF.

This clonotype has just a few counts. This chain connects TRBV19 to TRBJ1-5; 7 bases line up with TRBD1. V dropped 7 bases and J dropped 6; count of bases not matched to a gene: 9. The V gene's germline CDR1 is LNHDA and CDR2 SQIVND (reference sequence). This CDR3 has 14 amino acids. The DNA for the CDR3 is TGTGCCAGTAACGACAGGGTGGTGGGTCAGCCCCAGCATTTT. Translating gives CASNDRVVGQPQHF. Full variable domain (rest looked up from reference TRBV19 and TRBJ1-5): DGGITQSPKYLFRKEGQNVTLSCEQNLNHDAMYWYRQDPGQGLRLIYYSQIVNDFQKGDIAEGYSVSREKKESFPLTVTSAQKNPTAFYLCASNDRVVGQPQHFGDGTRLSIL.

This clonotype was recorded a few times. This probably arose from a read error, given a far larger clone one base away. V is TRBV11-2 and J is TRBJ2-3; possibly TRBD2 for D (6 bases). The end of the DNA fits TRBJ2-7 better, so the J call may be wrong. Germline V lookup: CDR1 SGHAT, CDR2 FQNNGV. The CDR3 sequence is 14 residues long. CDR3 bases: TGTGTCAGCAGCTTAGGGGACGGGGGCTACGAGCAGTACTTC. Its translation is CVSSLGDGGYEQYF.

V and J are TRBV20-1 and TRBJ1-6; D is ambiguous. There are 15 residues in the CDR3. Germline CDR1 and CDR2: DFQATT and SNEGSKA (reference sequence). V lost 3 bases to trimming and J lost 8 bases, with 17 bases between them. CDR3 residues: CSASNPRGRDSPLHF. The CDR3 DNA is TGCAGTGCTAGTAACCCGCGGGGTCGGGATTCACCCCTCCACTTT.

This clonotype was seen at least ten times. The chain combines TRBV18 with TRBJ2-1; 11 bases are shared with TRBD2. V dropped 1 base and J dropped 7; count of bases not matched to a gene: 6. The CDR3 totals 16 residues. The germline CDR1 and CDR2 sequences are KGHSH and LQKENI. CDR3 region: CASSPRNSGRGNEQFF. The CDR3 DNA reads as TGTGCCAGCTCACCACGGAATAGCGGGAGGGGAAATGAGCAGTTCTTC. The full variable domain, in which reference TRBV18 and TRBJ2-1 provide the parts outside the CDR3, is NAGVMQNPRHLVRRRGQEARLRCSPMKGHSHVYWYRQLPEEGLKFMVYLQKENIIDESGMPKERFSAEFPKEGPSILRIQQVVRGDSAAYFCASSPRNSGRGNEQFFGPGTRLTVL.

This clonotype was counted many times. The gene calls are TRBV18 and TRBJ2-5; 8 bases are shared with TRBD2. Losses at the gene ends were 4 bases for V and 4 bases for J; bases not matched to a gene: 11. From germline, CDR1 is KGHSH and CDR2 LQKENI. The CDR3 loop spans 16 amino acids. CDR3 amino acids: CASSRKAGGSVETQYF. The CDR3 nucleotides read TGTGCCAGCTCACGTAAGGCGGGAGGTTCGGTAGAGACCCAGTACTTC.

This chain connects TRBV4-1 to TRBJ2-5, with 7 bases that match TRBD1. The CDR3 loop spans 13 amino acids. The ends lost 6 bases at V and 4 bases at J; junction bases unmatched: 5. Germline CDR1 and CDR2: MGHRA and YSYEKL. The CDR3 DNA follows: TGCGCCAGCAGACAGGGGATTTTAGAGACCCAGTACTTC. This translates into CASRQGILETQYF.

This clonotype appeared many times. The V gene is TRBV30, the J gene TRBJ2-7; D is undetermined. Germline V gives CDR1 GTSNPN, CDR2 SVGIG (reference sequence). The CDR3 runs 12 residues. V shed 2 bases and J shed 4 bases, with 9 bases lying between them. The DNA of the CDR3 is TGTGCCTGGAGTCTCTATAGTTACGAGCAGTACTTC. This translates into CAWSLYSYEQYF.